The 25 T cell receptor beta chains reported below all come from one sample, sequenced in a study of blood T cell repertoires in COVID-19. Sequenced by immunoSEQ multiplex PCR; TCRdb stores in-frame clones only, minus some. The sample has roughly 200,000 clones, roughly 90% seen once; the top ten hold 5.5% to 7.5%. Input material: peripheral blood. Source of these receptors: a man between 35 and 55 years old with acute or convalescent COVID-19.

The chain joins TRBV27 to TRBJ1-6; 7 positions match TRBD1. CDR1 is MNHEY, CDR2 SMNVEV, per germline (reference sequence). Trimming took 5 bases from V and 5 from J; bases not matched to a gene: 9. CDR3 length: 16 amino acids. CDR3 loop: CASSLAGQANNSPLHF. The CDR3 bases are TGTGCCAGCAGTCTTGCAGGACAGGCAAATAATTCACCCCTCCACTTT.

The chain carries TRBV2 and TRBJ2-2; D unclear. There are 15 residues in the CDR3. Between the trimmed V and J ends, which lost 8 bases and 6 bases, there was a span of 19 bases. From germline, CDR1 is SNHLY and CDR2 FYNNEI. The CDR3 region is CASGVRLAGPGELFF. CDR3 in DNA: TGTGCCAGCGGAGTGAGGTTGGCCGGTCCCGGGGAGCTGTTTTTT.

The gene calls are TRBV7-2 and TRBJ2-1; TRBD2 agrees at 8 bases. The germline gives CDR1 SGHTA, CDR2 FQGNSA. The CDR3 length is 16 residues. V trimming: 5 bases; J trimming: 4 bases; junction bases outside the gene matches: 10. The chain's CDR3 is CASSPSGTSPYNEQFF. DNA of the CDR3: TGTGCCAGCAGCCCATCCGGGACTAGTCCATACAATGAGCAGTTCTTC.

The V call is TRBV4-3, the J call TRBJ1-5; D gene uncertain. Germline lookup yields CDR1 LGHNA and CDR2 YSLEER. V gave up 0 bases and J gave up 1 base, with 7 bases separating them. This CDR3 has 15 residues. The CDR3 nucleotides read TGCGCCAGCAGCCAAGATCCCCAGAGCAATCAGCCCCAGCATTTT. It translates to CASSQDPQSNQPQHF.

The chain is built from TRBV9 and TRBJ2-1; D not certain. The V end was cut by 6 bases, the J end by 7 bases, with 14 bases between. CDR3 size: 13 residues. The germline V gene encodes CDR1 SGDLS and CDR2 YYNGEE. The CDR3, as DNA: TGTGCCAGCACCCCCGGTACGCCAAATGAGCAGTTCTTC. This translates into CASTPGTPNEQFF.

This clone was found once. The chain has TRBV4-1 and TRBJ1-1; 7 bases are shared with TRBD1. The CDR3 loop spans 18 amino acids. The J segment lost 0 bases and the V segment lost 0 bases, leaving 10 bases of the junction unmatched. Germline CDR1 and CDR2: MGHRA and YSYEKL. The CDR3 region is CASSQEGRTGAMNTEAFF. The CDR3 coding sequence is TGCGCCAGCAGCCAAGAGGGCCGTACAGGGGCCATGAACACTGAAGCTTTCTTT.

The CDR3 loop is CASSSSPTGISYEQYF. DNA of the CDR3: TGTGCCAGCAGCTCAAGCCCGACAGGGATCTCCTACGAGCAGTACTTC. V gene TRBV7-9 combines with J gene TRBJ2-7, with TRBD1 matching over 7 bases. The CDR3 contains 16 residues. Germline V gene lookup returns CDR1 SEHNR and CDR2 FQNEAQ (reference sequence). J lost 0 bases, V lost 4 bases, and 9 bases had no gene match.

The gene calls are TRBV27 and TRBJ2-3; 7 bases fit TRBD1. CDR1 is MNHEY, CDR2 SMNVEV, per germline (reference sequence). V gave up 4 bases and J gave up 3 bases; unmatched junction bases: 7. CDR3 length: 15 residues. This CDR3 is CASSSPRGQTDTQYF. As DNA, the CDR3 is TGTGCCAGCAGTTCCCCTAGGGGGCAGACAGATACGCAGTATTTT.

This chain uses TRBV6-5 with TRBJ1-2, with D maybe TRBD1 (5 bases). Germline values: CDR1 MNHEY, CDR2 SVGAGI. V was clipped by 0 bases and J by 5 bases, with 13 bases between them. This CDR3 has 15 residues. CDR3 in DNA: TGTGCCAGCAGTTACTCGAAGGACATGCTATATGGCTACACCTTC. The encoded protein is CASSYSKDMLYGYTF.

This chain links TRBV6-5 with TRBJ2-7; possible D gene TRBD1, 6 bases. Trimming shortened V by 4 bases and J by 0 bases, and 13 bases separated the two germline ends. This CDR3 contains 15 residues. Germline CDR1 is MNHEY and CDR2 is SVGAGI. CDR3 in amino acids: CASSSNRVYSYEQYF. The CDR3, as DNA: TGTGCCAGCAGTTCCAACAGGGTGTACTCCTACGAGCAGTACTTC.

J is TRBJ1-3 and V is TRBV7-6; possible D gene TRBD1, 6 bases. The CDR3 is made up of 14 amino acids. V lost 3 bases and J 0 bases, leaving 6 bases between the germline ends. CDR1 and CDR2 (germline): SGHVS, FNYEAQ. The CDR3 sequence: CASSLGASGNTIYF. The CDR3 region has the DNA TGTGCCAGCAGCTTGGGGGCCTCTGGAAACACCATATATTTT.

This rearrangement joins TRBV11-2 to TRBJ2-5; 10 nucleotides align to TRBD2. J gave up 5 bases and V 2 bases, and 8 bases lay outside the gene matches. CDR1 is SGHAT and CDR2 is FQNNGV in the germline V gene. The CDR3 spans 16 residues. CDR3 amino acids: CASSLRSGGARETQYF. Written as DNA, the CDR3 is TGTGCCAGCAGCTTACGGAGCGGGGGGGCTCGGGAGACCCAGTACTTC. Full variable domain (missing parts from reference TRBV11-2 and TRBJ2-5): EAGVAQSPRYKIIEKRQSVAFWCNPISGHATLYWYQQILGQGPKLLIQFQNNGVVDDSQLPKDRFSAERLKGVDSTLKIQPAKLEDSAVYLCASSLRSGGARETQYFGPGTRLLVL.

The chain joins TRBV7-6 to TRBJ2-2; no clear D. Between the trimmed V and J ends, which lost 1 base and 3 bases, there was a span of 6 bases. Germline V lookup: CDR1 SGHVS, CDR2 FNYEAQ. This CDR3 has 14 amino acids. CDR3 residues: CASSLGTDTGELFF. CDR3 coding DNA: TGTGCCAGCAGCTTAGGTACGGACACCGGGGAGCTGTTTTTT.

The rearrangement joins TRBV7-2 to TRBJ1-4; D uncertain. Trimming shortened V by 1 base and J by 4 bases, and 19 bases separated the two germline ends. Germline V gives CDR1 SGHTA, CDR2 FQGNSA. The CDR3 has 18 amino acids. The DNA of the CDR3 is TGTGCCAGCAGCTTAGGCTTCCACAGTGGGCCGAGTAATGAAAAACTGTTTTTT. As protein: CASSLGFHSGPSNEKLFF.

V and J are TRBV6-2 or TRBV6-3 and TRBJ2-6; 10 nucleotides align to TRBD2. V trimming: 3 bases; J trimming: 4 bases; junction bases outside the gene matches: 18. CDR1 and CDR2 (germline): MNHEY, SVGEGT. The CDR3 has 21 residues. The CDR3 spells CASSYLAGATSGVFGANVLTF. Here the CDR3 DNA reads TGTGCCAGCAGTTATTTGGCAGGGGCCACTAGCGGGGTTTTCGGGGCCAACGTCCTGACTTTC.

The V and J genes are TRBV4-2 and TRBJ2-5; tentative D call: TRBD2 (5 bases). The CDR3 totals 14 residues. Germline CDR1 LGHNA, CDR2 YNFKEQ. The V gene lost 0 bases and the J gene lost 3 bases, with 8 bases spanning the gap. CDR3 sequence: CASSQDTGKETQYF. CDR3 in DNA: TGTGCCAGCAGCCAAGATACGGGAAAAGAGACCCAGTACTTC.

V and J are TRBV12-3 or TRBV12-4 and TRBJ1-1; no clear D gene. The V end was cut by 1 base, the J end by 4 bases, with 7 bases between. CDR3 size: 13 residues. CDR3 coding DNA: TGTGCCAGCAGTTTAGGCCGAGGCACTGAAGCTTTCTTT. It specifies CASSLGRGTEAFF.

The chain uses TRBV4-1 and TRBJ2-3; 9 nucleotides match TRBD2. V lost 5 bases to trimming and J lost 3 bases; unmatched junction nucleotides: 9. The V gene's germline CDR1 is MGHRA and CDR2 YSYEKL. CDR3 length: 16 residues. CDR3 in DNA: TGCGCCAGCAGCTCTGAGCGGGGGGCGGTAACAGATACGCAGTATTTT. It codes for CASSSERGAVTDTQYF.

The sample holds one count of this clone. The genes are TRBV28 and TRBJ2-1, with 7 nucleotides matching TRBD1. V shed 1 base, J shed 6 bases, and the junction held 9 bases outside the gene matches. This CDR3 spans 16 amino acids. Germline-derived CDR1 and CDR2 are MDHEN and SYDVKM. DNA for the CDR3: TGTGCCAGCAGTTTATCTTGGTCAGGGGGTTTCAATGAGCAGTTCTTC. It encodes CASSLSWSGGFNEQFF. The variable domain in full, with the rest retrieved from reference TRBV28 and TRBJ2-1, is DVKVTQSSRYLVKRTGEKVFLECVQDMDHENMFWYRQDPGLGLRLIYFSYDVKMKEKGDIPEGYSVSREKKERFSLILESASTNQTSMYLCASSLSWSGGFNEQFFGPGTRLTVL.

Concerning this clone itself: Other DNA sequences in the sample encode the same CDR3. This rearrangement joins TRBV5-1 to TRBJ2-7, with a weak D call TRBD1 (5 bases). There are 12 residues in the CDR3. Germline V gene data show CDR1 as SGHRS and CDR2 as YFSETQ. Trimming stripped 3 bases from V and 6 bases from J, with 10 bases between. The CDR3 bases are TGCGCCAGCAGCTCAACAGGACCCGAGCAGTACTTC. Amino acid sequence: CASSSTGPEQYF.

The chain has TRBV6-5 and TRBJ1-1, with D hard to call. The length of the CDR3 is 10 residues. V lost 5 bases and J 11 bases, leaving 9 bases between the germline ends. Germline values: CDR1 MNHEY, CDR2 SVGAGI. CDR3 amino acids: CASSIDGAFF. In DNA, the CDR3 is TGTGCCAGCAGTATCGACGGGGCTTTCTTT.

This sequence joins TRBV5-5 and TRBJ2-3; no definite D call. Per germline, CDR1 SGHKS and CDR2 YYEKEE (reference sequence). V lost 2 bases, J lost 3 bases, and 4 bases lay in between. This CDR3 comprises 12 residues. This chain's CDR3 is CASSLATDTQYF. The CDR3, as DNA: TGTGCCAGCAGCTTAGCAACAGATACGCAGTATTTT.

The CDR3 DNA is TGTGCCAGCAGTACGCGGGCCCTGTCCTACGAGCAGTACTTC. It specifies CASSTRALSYEQYF. The chain is built from TRBV28 and TRBJ2-7; tentatively, D is TRBD2 (5 bases). The length of the CDR3 is 14 residues. CDR1 is MDHEN, CDR2 SYDVKM, per germline. V lost 5 bases, J lost 1 base, and 12 bases lay in between.

The rearrangement links TRBV2 to TRBJ2-1, with TRBD1 matching 8 bases. The germline V gene encodes CDR1 SNHLY and CDR2 FYNNEI. Trimming at V came to 4 bases and at J to 5 bases, leaving 22 bases not matched to a gene. CDR3 length equals 20 residues. CDR3 in amino acids: CASSGAEAGGFSPLDNEQFF. The CDR3 nucleotides are TGTGCCAGCAGTGGCGCCGAGGCAGGGGGCTTTAGTCCCCTAGACAATGAGCAGTTCTTC.

The chain couples TRBV7-2 to TRBJ2-5; the match to TRBD2 covers 12 bases. This CDR3 has 16 residues. CDR1 is SGHTA, CDR2 FQGNSA, per germline. The V segment lost 1 base and the J segment 4 bases; nucleotides outside the gene matches: 4. CDR3 loop: CASSLGLAGGLETQYF. DNA for the CDR3: TGTGCCAGCAGCTTAGGGCTAGCGGGGGGGCTAGAGACCCAGTACTTC.